This TCR beta chain was identified in a study of blood T cell repertoires in COVID-19. Study at large: The samples span acute and convalescent COVID-19 from the United States, Italy and Spain.

Original processing notes: How many nucleated cells were present was estimated from reference gene primer amplification. Here immunoSEQ multiplex PCR was the method, and the copy in TCRdb shows in-frame clones only, minus some. From that table come the V and J calls and clone size; the DNA was used to work out D and trimming. The sample includes 350,000 or so clones, around 90% of them seen just once. In Seattle, patients joined the study during active infection and were tracked longitudinally. This CDR3 region has 14 residues. Germline V gives CDR1 KGHSH, CDR2 LQKENI. With 6 bases removed from V and 2 bases from J, the gap between germline ends came to 11 bases.

The J gene is TRBJ1-5, the V gene TRBV18; the D gene is possibly TRBD1 (5 bases). Material for sequencing was peripheral blood. The receptor was derived from a woman aged 55-70 years with COVID-19, enrolled during active disease. The CDR3 DNA is TGTGCCAGCTCGGACAACCAGGGCAATCAGCCCCAGCATTTT. It codes for CASSDNQGNQPQHF.